This T cell receptor beta chain was recorded in a study of blood T cell repertoires in COVID-19. Using immunoSEQ multiplex PCR, the repertoire was profiled, and TCRdb retains in-frame clones only, with some absent. The repertoire consists of 97,000 or so clones, with around 87% occurring once and the leading ten covering approximately 2.9%. The clonotype was recovered from a man aged 50 to 59 with active or convalescent COVID-19. Sequencing used peripheral blood.

The CDR3 region has the DNA TGTGCCAGCAGCTTGGCCCGAGCGGGGGCCCTTTACAATGAGCAGTTCTTC. Protein product: CASSLARAGALYNEQFF. The rearrangement uses TRBV5-6 and TRBJ2-1; 8 nucleotides agree with TRBD2. V gave up 0 bases and J gave up 4 bases; unmatched junction bases: 9. Per germline, CDR1 SGHDT and CDR2 YYEEEE. The CDR3 length is 17 residues. The variable domain in full, completed from reference TRBV5-6 and TRBJ2-1, reads DAGVTQSPTHLIKTRGQQVTLRCSPKSGHDTVSWYQQALGQGPQFIFQYYEEEERQRGNFPDRFSGHQFPNYSSELNVNALLLGDSALYLCASSLARAGALYNEQFFGPGTRLTVL.